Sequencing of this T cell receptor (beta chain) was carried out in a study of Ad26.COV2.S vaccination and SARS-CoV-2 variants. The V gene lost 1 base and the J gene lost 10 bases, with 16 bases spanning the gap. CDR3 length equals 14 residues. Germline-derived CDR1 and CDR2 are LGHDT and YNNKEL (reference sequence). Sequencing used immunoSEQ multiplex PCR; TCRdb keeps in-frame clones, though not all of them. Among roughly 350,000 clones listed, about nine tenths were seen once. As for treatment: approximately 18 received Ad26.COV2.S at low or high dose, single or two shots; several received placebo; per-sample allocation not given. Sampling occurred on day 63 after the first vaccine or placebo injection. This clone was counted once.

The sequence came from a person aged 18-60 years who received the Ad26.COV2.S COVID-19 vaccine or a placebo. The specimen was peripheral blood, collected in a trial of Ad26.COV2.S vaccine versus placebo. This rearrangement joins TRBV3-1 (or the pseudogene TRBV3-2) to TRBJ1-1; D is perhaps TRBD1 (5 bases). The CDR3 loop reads CASSQGGQNGAAFF. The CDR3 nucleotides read TGTGCCAGCAGCCAAGGGGGCCAGAACGGAGCAGCTTTCTTT.